This T cell receptor (beta chain) was obtained from a study of siplizumab effects on memory and regulatory T cells. V lost 4 bases to trimming and J lost 5 bases; unmatched junction nucleotides: 11. The CDR3 is 15 amino acids. Germline CDR1 SGHAT, CDR2 FQNNGV. Measured with immunoSEQ multiplex PCR; TCRdb has only the in-frame clones, and not every one. The table has about 120,000 clones, just under 95% seen once; the top ten hold around 0.16%. This TCR was sampled from a human donor in good health. Material for sequencing was non-Treg CD4+ T cells sorted from blood. This chain uses TRBV11-2 with TRBJ2-7; TRBD2 matches at 7 bases. CDR3 coding DNA: TGTGCCAGCAGCTCCCTGGGCGGGGGTAATGACGAGCAGTACTTC. Translating gives CASSSLGGGNDEQYF.